Below, 30 T cell receptor beta chains from the same sample are listed, as sequenced in a study of CD8+ T cells in alopecia areata. The authors extracted RNA and reverse transcribed it into cDNA as the sequencing template. The data were produced by immunoSEQ multiplex PCR, yet TCRdb's version contains in-frame clones alone and is incomplete. Of about 150,000 clones in the sample, roughly 64% were seen once. Sequencing was performed on CD4+ T cells sorted from blood, taken at week 0. The receptors derive from a human donor with alopecia areata.

The CDR3 loop is CASRSRGDTGELFF. The CDR3 region has the DNA TGTGCCAGCAGGAGCCGGGGGGACACCGGGGAGCTGTTTTTT. The rearrangement joins TRBV2 to TRBJ2-2; 7 bases are a match to TRBD2. Germline CDR1 SNHLY, CDR2 FYNNEI. The CDR3 is 14 amino acids. J was trimmed by 3 bases and V by 6 bases; bases with no gene match: 4.

CDR3 region: CASSVTGGQETQYF. DNA of the CDR3: TGTGCCAGCAGTGTGACGGGGGGACAAGAGACCCAGTACTTC. This sequence joins TRBV25-1 and TRBJ2-5; TRBD2 agrees at 7 bases. This CDR3 has 14 amino acids. CDR1 MGHDK and CDR2 SYGVNS come from the germline V gene. V trimming: 4 bases; J trimming: 2 bases; junction bases outside the gene matches: 4.

The V and J genes are TRBV29-1 and TRBJ1-2; tentatively, D is TRBD1 (5 bases). The germline gives CDR1 SQVTM, CDR2 ANQGSEA. The ends were cut back, 1 base at V and 4 bases at J, with 10 bases in the middle. This CDR3 is 13 amino acids long. CDR3 nucleotide sequence: TGCAGCGTTGAAGCTGGGGCCGGCTATGGCTACACCTTC. As protein: CSVEAGAGYGYTF. Variable domain in full (rest from reference TRBV29-1 and TRBJ1-2): SAVISQKPSRDICQRGTSLTIQCQVDSQVTMMFWYRQQPGQSLTLIATANQGSEATYESGFVIDKFPISRPNLTFSTLTVSNMSPEDSSIYLCSVEAGAGYGYTFGSGTRLTVV.

This clone appeared a single time. V and J are TRBV2 and TRBJ1-2, with a possible D match to TRBD1 (5 bases). Germline lookup yields CDR1 SNHLY and CDR2 FYNNEI. The CDR3 sequence is 15 residues long. The ends were cut back, 1 base at V and 2 bases at J, with 11 bases in the middle. The CDR3 is CASSEVGRGNYGYTF. CDR3 DNA sequence: TGTGCCAGCAGTGAAGTGGGACGGGGAAACTATGGCTACACCTTC.

This chain links TRBV7-9 with TRBJ2-5; no clear D gene. The CDR3 is 15 amino acids. Trimming shortened V by 2 bases and J by 1 base, and 11 bases separated the two germline ends. Per the germline V gene, CDR1 is SEHNR and CDR2 is FQNEAQ (reference sequence). Here the CDR3 reads CASSLILTSQETQYF. In DNA form, the CDR3 reads TGTGCCAGCAGCTTAATCCTAACCTCCCAAGAGACCCAGTACTTC.

This clone was observed a few times. This chain connects TRBV6-6 to TRBJ2-6; D is possibly TRBD2 (5 bases). V was cut by 10 bases and J by 0 bases, with 7 bases left in between. Germline V lookup: CDR1 MNHNY, CDR2 SVGAGI (reference sequence). The CDR3 extends over 13 amino acids. This CDR3 is CAMGDSGANVLTF. CDR3 bases: TGTGCCATGGGAGACTCTGGGGCCAACGTCCTGACTTTC.

The gene calls are TRBV11-2 and TRBJ2-3; no definite D call. Germline lookup yields CDR1 SGHAT and CDR2 FQNNGV. Trimming left V 5 bases short and J 3 bases short, with 9 bases between. The CDR3 runs 13 residues. In DNA, the CDR3 is TGTGCCAGCAGCGTGAAGGGAACAGATACGCAGTATTTT. It translates to CASSVKGTDTQYF.

This chain uses TRBV29-1 with TRBJ1-1, with D perhaps TRBD1 (6 bases). CDR3 length equals 13 residues. The V gene's germline CDR1 is SQVTM and CDR2 ANQGSEA. Trimming left V 2 bases short and J 8 bases short, with 15 bases between. This CDR3 is CSVESPLQGEAFF. The CDR3 coding sequence is TGCAGCGTTGAATCCCCTTTACAGGGAGAAGCTTTCTTT.

J is TRBJ1-1 and V is TRBV30; possible D gene TRBD1, 6 bases. The length of the CDR3 is 13 residues. V shed 2 bases and J shed 3 bases, with 10 bases lying between them. Germline CDR1 GTSNPN, CDR2 SVGIG (reference sequence). CDR3 DNA sequence: TGTGCCTGGAGTAGAGGGGGAGACACTGAAGCTTTCTTT. This sequence encodes CAWSRGGDTEAFF.

CDR3 region: CASRETGGTDTQYF. CDR3 DNA sequence: TGTGCCAGCAGGGAGACAGGGGGCACAGATACGCAGTATTTT. The chain uses TRBV27 and TRBJ2-3; 8 bases map to TRBD1. The CDR3 consists of 14 residues. Germline V gives CDR1 MNHEY, CDR2 SMNVEV (reference sequence). Unmatched junction bases numbered 3, after V lost 6 bases and J lost 1 base.

The CDR3 DNA reads as TGTGCCTGGAGTTGGGGATTCGGAGATACGCAGTATTTT. As protein: CAWSWGFGDTQYF. This chain joins TRBV30 and TRBJ2-3, with D unclear. Germline loops: CDR1 GTSNPN, CDR2 SVGIG (reference sequence). The CDR3 consists of 13 residues. With 2 bases removed from V and 5 bases from J, the gap between germline ends came to 11 bases. Supplemented by reference TRBV30 and TRBJ2-3, the full variable domain reads SQTIHQWPATLVQPVGSPLSLECTVEGTSNPNLYWYRQAAGRGLQLLFYSVGIGQISSEVPQNLSASRPQDRQFILSSKKLLLSDSGFYLCAWSWGFGDTQYFGPGTRLTVL.

CDR3 region: CASSEGTSGGLYEQYF. The CDR3 coding sequence is TGTGCCAGCAGTGAAGGGACTAGCGGGGGCCTCTACGAGCAGTACTTC. This chain joins TRBV2 and TRBJ2-7; 13 positions agree with TRBD2. This CDR3 has 16 amino acids. Per the germline V gene, CDR1 is SNHLY and CDR2 is FYNNEI. Germline trimming cut 1 base from V and 3 bases from J; bases unmatched to any gene: 3. Combining the CDR3 with reference TRBV2 and TRBJ2-7 gives the whole variable domain EPEVTQTPSHQVTQMGQEVILRCVPISNHLYFYWYRQILGQKVEFLVSFYNNEISEKSEIFDDQFSVERPDGSNFTLKIRSTKLEDSAMYFCASSEGTSGGLYEQYFGPGTRLTVT.

This rearrangement joins TRBV4-3 to TRBJ1-2; 7 bases are a match to TRBD1. V shed 0 bases and J 4 bases; nucleotides not matched to a gene: 8. Germline V gives CDR1 LGHNA, CDR2 YSLEER. The CDR3 spans 16 residues. CDR3 amino acids: CASSQDAGGYTYGYTF. CDR3 DNA: TGCGCCAGCAGCCAAGATGCAGGGGGGTATACCTATGGCTACACCTTC.

This rearrangement joins TRBV7-9 to TRBJ1-1, with D maybe TRBD1 (5 bases). The CDR3 is 14 amino acids. Trimming took off 5 bases at V and 1 base at J, with 11 bases between the two ends. The germline V gene encodes CDR1 SEHNR and CDR2 FQNEAQ (reference sequence). DNA of the CDR3: TGTGCCAGCAGCAAACAGACAGCGAACACTGAAGCTTTCTTT. Protein sequence: CASSKQTANTEAFF.

The rearrangement joins TRBV7-8 to TRBJ2-3; 12 bases match TRBD2. The CDR3 covers 15 residues. V was pared by 4 bases and J by 5 bases, with 4 bases of the junction left unmatched. The germline CDR1 and CDR2 sequences are SGHVS and FQNEAQ. CDR3 residues: CASSSSGGARDTQYF. Here the CDR3 DNA reads TGTGCCAGCAGCTCTAGCGGGGGGGCCAGAGATACGCAGTATTTT. Full variable domain (remainder filled in from reference TRBV7-8 and TRBJ2-3): GAGVSQSPRYKVAKRGQDVALRCDPISGHVSLFWYQQALGQGPEFLTYFQNEAQLDKSGLPSDRFFAERPEGSVSTLKIQRTQQEDSAVYLCASSSSGGARDTQYFGPGTRLTVL.

This clone showed up just a few times. The rearrangement uses TRBV6-5 and TRBJ2-1; D unresolved. With 0 bases removed from V and 10 bases from J, the gap between germline ends came to 4 bases. The germline V gene encodes CDR1 MNHEY and CDR2 SVGAGI. CDR3 length equals 11 residues. The CDR3 DNA follows: TGTGCCAGCAGTTACTCTCGGGAGCAGTTCTTC. Its translation is CASSYSREQFF.

The J gene is TRBJ2-1, the V gene TRBV28; D is perhaps TRBD1 (5 bases). In germline, CDR1 is MDHEN, CDR2 SYDVKM. This CDR3 contains 15 residues. Trimming shortened V by 7 bases and J by 0 bases, and 13 bases separated the two germline ends. For the CDR3, the DNA is TGTGCCAGCACCCCGGACATTAGCTCCTACAATGAGCAGTTCTTC. This encodes CASTPDISSYNEQFF.

This chain links TRBV29-1 with TRBJ1-4, with D perhaps TRBD1 (5 bases). CDR1 and CDR2 (germline): SQVTM, ANQGSEA. V was pared by 0 bases and J by 8 bases, with 7 bases between. The CDR3 has 12 residues. CDR3 sequence: CSVEDREEKLFF. CDR3 DNA sequence: TGCAGCGTTGAAGACAGGGAGGAAAAACTGTTTTTT.

This sequence joins TRBV10-3 and TRBJ1-2; unclear D gene. V was shortened by 0 bases and J by 7 bases, with 12 bases between the two germline ends. The CDR3 spans 14 residues. Germline V gene lookup returns CDR1 ENHRY and CDR2 SYGVKD. The CDR3 coding sequence is TGTGCCATCAGTGAGTCAGGAGGGCTAACTGGCTACACCTTC. Protein product: CAISESGGLTGYTF.

This clone has just a few counts. The genes are TRBV10-3 and TRBJ2-5, with D maybe TRBD2 (5 bases). The length of the CDR3 is 12 residues. Trimming left V 6 bases short and J 9 bases short, with 14 bases between. Germline V gene lookup returns CDR1 ENHRY and CDR2 SYGVKD. This CDR3 reads CAIRKGPEAQYF. The DNA of the CDR3 is TGTGCCATCAGGAAAGGGCCGGAGGCCCAGTACTTC.

This clone occurred a few times. The rearrangement uses TRBV25-1 and TRBJ2-1; 12 bases agree with TRBD2. The V segment lost 3 bases and the J segment 1 base; nucleotides outside the gene matches: 4. This CDR3 region has 17 residues. CDR1 is MGHDK and CDR2 is SYGVNS in the germline V gene. Written as DNA, the CDR3 is TGTGCCAGCAGTGAGACTAGCGGGGGTGGGTCCTACAATGAGCAGTTCTTC. The encoded protein is CASSETSGGGSYNEQFF.

The chain recombines TRBV2 with TRBJ2-6, with D tentatively TRBD1 or TRBD2 (6 bases each). Between the trimmed V and J ends, which lost 6 bases and 0 bases, there was a span of 18 bases. Germline values: CDR1 SNHLY, CDR2 FYNNEI. The CDR3 length is 18 residues. The CDR3 sequence: CASRLGGTLISGANVLTF. The CDR3 region has the DNA TGTGCCAGCAGATTGGGCGGGACATTGATCTCTGGGGCCAACGTCCTGACTTTC.

This clone has only a few counts. Because the CDR3 is missing its conserved closing phenylalanine or tryptophan, this is likely a read error. The chain carries TRBV30 and TRBJ1-1; D uncertain. The V gene lost 4 bases and the J gene lost 2 bases, with 11 bases spanning the gap. Germline loops: CDR1 GTSNPN, CDR2 SVGIG (reference sequence). There are 13 residues in the CDR3. Here the CDR3 reads CAWNGLGNTEAFL. DNA for the CDR3: TGTGCCTGGAACGGACTGGGCAACACTGAAGCTTTCCTT.

This clone has a handful of counts. The gene calls are TRBV2 and TRBJ2-5; D is unclear. The CDR3 sequence is 11 residues long. Trimming left V 1 base short and J 13 bases short, with 10 bases between. Germline values: CDR1 SNHLY, CDR2 FYNNEI. Written as DNA, the CDR3 is TGTGCCAGCAGTGAAGGACTGCCTTTGTACTTC. Its translation is CASSEGLPLYF. The full variable domain, in which reference TRBV2 and TRBJ2-5 provide the parts outside the CDR3, is EPEVTQTPSHQVTQMGQEVILRCVPISNHLYFYWYRQILGQKVEFLVSFYNNEISEKSEIFDDQFSVERPDGSNFTLKIRSTKLEDSAMYFCASSEGLPLYFGPGTRLLVL.

This chain joins TRBV20-1 and TRBJ2-2; D remains unclear. Trimming cost V 5 bases and J 2 bases, with 3 bases left between them. The CDR3 contains 11 residues. CDR1 and CDR2 (germline): DFQATT, SNEGSKA (reference sequence). The CDR3 spells CSAYNTGELFF. CDR3 DNA sequence: TGCAGTGCTTATAACACCGGGGAGCTGTTTTTT.

The chain recombines TRBV5-1 with TRBJ2-5; D remains ambiguous. V gave up 0 bases and J gave up 2 bases, with 14 bases separating them. The germline gives CDR1 SGHRS, CDR2 YFSETQ. This CDR3 contains 16 residues. The CDR3, as DNA: TGCGCCAGCAGCTTGGCGCCACTTCAAGTACAAGAGACCCAGTACTTC. This sequence encodes CASSLAPLQVQETQYF.

J is TRBJ2-5 and V is TRBV30; D not certain. Germline V gene data show CDR1 as GTSNPN and CDR2 as SVGIG (reference sequence). Trimming pared 3 bases from V and 2 bases from J, leaving 10 bases between. The CDR3 covers 13 residues. CDR3 DNA sequence: TGTGCCTGGAGATTGGGCGGACAAGAGACCCAGTACTTC. Translated: CAWRLGGQETQYF.

The V and J genes are TRBV6-5 and TRBJ2-5; no reliable D call. The CDR3 is made up of 11 amino acids. Germline values: CDR1 MNHEY, CDR2 SVGAGI. Trimming removed 8 bases from V and 5 bases from J, with 9 bases in between. The CDR3 bases are TGTGCCAGCGCTACTCGGGAGACCCAGTACTTC. The encoded protein is CASATRETQYF.

The chain is built from TRBV30 and TRBJ2-7; possibly TRBD2 for D (6 bases). The CDR3 loop spans 14 amino acids. CDR1 and CDR2 (germline): GTSNPN, SVGIG (reference sequence). Trimming took off 0 bases at V and 4 bases at J, with 13 bases between the two ends. CDR3 in amino acids: CAWSVPLEGYEQYF. Written as DNA, the CDR3 is TGTGCCTGGAGTGTACCTTTGGAGGGGTACGAGCAGTACTTC.

The CDR3 here is CASSHDSPGETQYF. In DNA form, the CDR3 reads TGTGCCAGCAGCCACGACTCGCCAGGGGAGACCCAGTACTTC. V and J are TRBV7-9 and TRBJ2-5; TRBD1 might be the D (5 bases). Trimming took 5 bases from V and 5 from J, leaving 15 bases between them. This CDR3 has 14 residues. In germline, CDR1 is SEHNR, CDR2 FQNEAQ (reference sequence).